A single T cell receptor beta chain is shown here with its context. Its antigen is not identified. TCRdb reprocessed the 5' RACE reads via MiXCR and lists one record per CDR3 protein. The table includes 210,000 or so distinct CDR3 sequences, about 7.5% detected once. The data derive from a study of identical twins. Study findings and constraints: Insertions ran lower in abundant cord blood beta clonotypes, though not in memory repertoires.

The same specimen was also included in a second study, on yellow fever vaccine responses in identical twins. That source notes: Twins' vaccine T cell responses were reported to seem partly convergent and partly personalized.

This clonotype was sampled from a woman aged 18-29 years in good health. Sequenced material: memory (CD45RO+) T cells sorted from blood.

CDR3: CASSLAAGGVSSGANVLTF. In DNA, the CDR3 is TGCGCCAGCAGCTTGGCCGCAGGGGGAGTTTCCTCTGGGGCCAACGTCCTGACTTTC. The chain carries TRBV5-1 and TRBJ2-6, with 7 bases matching TRBD1. There are 19 residues in the CDR3. The V segment lost 0 bases and the J segment 0 bases; nucleotides outside the gene matches: 9. Germline loops: CDR1 SGHRS, CDR2 YFSETQ.